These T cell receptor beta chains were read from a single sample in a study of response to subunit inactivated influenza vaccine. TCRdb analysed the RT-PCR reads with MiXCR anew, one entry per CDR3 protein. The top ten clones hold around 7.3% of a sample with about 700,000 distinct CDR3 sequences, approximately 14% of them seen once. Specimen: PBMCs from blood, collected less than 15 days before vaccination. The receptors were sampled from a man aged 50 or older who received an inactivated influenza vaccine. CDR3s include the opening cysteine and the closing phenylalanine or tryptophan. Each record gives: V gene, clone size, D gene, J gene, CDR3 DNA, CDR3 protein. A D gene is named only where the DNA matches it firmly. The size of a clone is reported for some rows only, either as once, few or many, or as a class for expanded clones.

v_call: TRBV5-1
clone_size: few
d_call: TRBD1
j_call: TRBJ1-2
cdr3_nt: TGCGCCAGCAGACCTTCCGGGACAGGATATGGCTACACCTTC
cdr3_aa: CASRPSGTGYGYTF

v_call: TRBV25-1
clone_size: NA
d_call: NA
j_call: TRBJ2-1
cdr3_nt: TGTGCCAGCAGTGATCAGGTGGGGGGTGAGCAGTTCTTC
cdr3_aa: CASSDQVGGEQFF

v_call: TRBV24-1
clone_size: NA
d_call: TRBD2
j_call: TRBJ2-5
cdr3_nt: TGTGCCACCAGTGATACCACGGGACTAGCGAACCAAGAGACCCAGTACTTC
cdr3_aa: CATSDTTGLANQETQYF

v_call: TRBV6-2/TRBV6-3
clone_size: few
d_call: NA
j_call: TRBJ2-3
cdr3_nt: TGTGCCAGCAGTTACCCCCTGGGCACAGATACGCAGTATTTT
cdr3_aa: CASSYPLGTDTQYF

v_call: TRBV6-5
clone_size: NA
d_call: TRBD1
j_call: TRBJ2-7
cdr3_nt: TGTGCCAGCAGTTACTCGGACAGGGCTGGCTACGAGCAGTACTTC
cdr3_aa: CASSYSDRAGYEQYF

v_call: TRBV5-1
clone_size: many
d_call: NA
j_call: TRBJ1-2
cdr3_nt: TGCGCCAGCAGGGGCCAAGCTAACTATGGCTACACCTTC
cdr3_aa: CASRGQANYGYTF

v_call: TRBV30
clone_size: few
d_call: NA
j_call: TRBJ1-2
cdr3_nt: TGTGCCGGGATCAATAACTATGGCTACACCTTC
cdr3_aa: CAGINNYGYTF

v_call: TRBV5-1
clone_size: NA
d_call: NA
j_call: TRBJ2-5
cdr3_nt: TGCGCCAGCAGCAGTGGAGGGTTGACCCAAGAGACCCAGTACTTC
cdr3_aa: CASSSGGLTQETQYF

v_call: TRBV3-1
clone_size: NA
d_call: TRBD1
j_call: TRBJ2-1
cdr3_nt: TGTGCCAGCAGCCCAGACGGTAAGGGGGCCCAGTTCTTC
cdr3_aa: CASSPDGKGAQFF

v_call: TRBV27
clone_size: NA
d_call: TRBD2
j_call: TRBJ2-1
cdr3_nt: TGTGCCAGCACCCTACTAGCGGGAGGGCCGGGCTCCTACAATGAGCAGTTCTTC
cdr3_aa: CASTLLAGGPGSYNEQFF

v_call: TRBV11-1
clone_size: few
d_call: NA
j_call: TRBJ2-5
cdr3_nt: TGTGCCAGCAGCTTAATGGCGTACCAAGAGACCCAGTACTTC
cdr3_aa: CASSLMAYQETQYF

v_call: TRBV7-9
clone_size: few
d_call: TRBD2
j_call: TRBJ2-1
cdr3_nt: TGTGCCAGCAGCTCGGGGACTAGCGGGGGATCGGGTGAGCAGTTCTTC
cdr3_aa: CASSSGTSGGSGEQFF

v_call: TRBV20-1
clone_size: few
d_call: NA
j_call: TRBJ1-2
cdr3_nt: TGCAGTGTCGCGGACCCTCCGAGCTACACCTTC
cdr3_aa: CSVADPPSYTF

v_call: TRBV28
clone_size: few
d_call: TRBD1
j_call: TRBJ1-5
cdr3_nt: TGTGCCAGCAGTTTATATGGGACAGCTCTCAATCAGCCCCAGCATTTT
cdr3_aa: CASSLYGTALNQPQHF

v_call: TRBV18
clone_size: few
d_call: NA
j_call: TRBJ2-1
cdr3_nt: TGTGCCAGCTCACCACCTGGGGTGGGTCCGCACGAGCAGTTCTTC
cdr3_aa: CASSPPGVGPHEQFF

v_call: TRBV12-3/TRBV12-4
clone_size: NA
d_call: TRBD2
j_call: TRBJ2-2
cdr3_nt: TGTGCCAGCACAGGGCCGAGAACGGGACTAGCGGGAGTCGGGACCGGGGAGCTGTTTTTT
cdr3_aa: CASTGPRTGLAGVGTGELFF

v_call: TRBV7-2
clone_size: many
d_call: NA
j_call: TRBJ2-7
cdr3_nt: TGTGCCAGCTCAAAAAACGGGGGTTACGAGCAGTACTTC
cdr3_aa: CASSKNGGYEQYF

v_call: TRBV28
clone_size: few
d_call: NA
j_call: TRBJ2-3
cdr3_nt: TGTGCCAGCACTCTGGGACAAACCACAGATACGCAGTATTTT
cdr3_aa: CASTLGQTTDTQYF

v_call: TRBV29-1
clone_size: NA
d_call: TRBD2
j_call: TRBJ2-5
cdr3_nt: TGCAGCGCAGCTAGCGGGAGGGGAGAGACCCAGTACTTC
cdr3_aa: CSAASGRGETQYF

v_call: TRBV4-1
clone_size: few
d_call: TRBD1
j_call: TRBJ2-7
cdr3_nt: TGCGCCAGCAGCCAAGATCTCCGACAGGGGAAGAGCTCCTACGAGCAGTACTTC
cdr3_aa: CASSQDLRQGKSSYEQYF

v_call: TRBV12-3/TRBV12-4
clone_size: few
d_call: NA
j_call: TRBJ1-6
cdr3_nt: TGTGCCAGCAGGCGGAGTTCACCCCTCCACTTT
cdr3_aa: CASRRSSPLHF

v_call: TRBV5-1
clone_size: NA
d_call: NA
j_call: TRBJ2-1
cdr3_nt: TGCGCCAGCAGCTTGGGTCCGGACACATACAATGAGCAGTTCTTC
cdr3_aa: CASSLGPDTYNEQFF

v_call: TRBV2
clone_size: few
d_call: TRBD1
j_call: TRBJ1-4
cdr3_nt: TGTGCCAGCACCCAGGGGACAGCGAATGAAAAACTGTTTTTT
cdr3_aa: CASTQGTANEKLFF

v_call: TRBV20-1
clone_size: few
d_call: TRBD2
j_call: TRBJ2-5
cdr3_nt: TGCAGTGCAACCGGGACTAGCGGGAGGGCCGGAGAGACCCAGTACTTC
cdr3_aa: CSATGTSGRAGETQYF

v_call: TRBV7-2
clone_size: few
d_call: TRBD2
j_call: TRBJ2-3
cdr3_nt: TGTGCCAGCAACCCGGTGGCGGGAGTAGCAGATACGCAGTATTTT
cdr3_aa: CASNPVAGVADTQYF

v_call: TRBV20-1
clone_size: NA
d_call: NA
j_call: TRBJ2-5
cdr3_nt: TGCAGTGCGCAGAGAGACGAGACCCAGTACTTC
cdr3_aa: CSAQRDETQYF

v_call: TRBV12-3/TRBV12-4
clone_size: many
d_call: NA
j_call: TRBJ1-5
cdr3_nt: TGTGCCAGCAGTTCGAGCCAGGTTAGCAATCAGCCCCAGCATTTT
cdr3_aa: CASSSSQVSNQPQHF

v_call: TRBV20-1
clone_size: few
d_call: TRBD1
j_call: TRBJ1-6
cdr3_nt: TGCAGTGCTGAAGACAGGGGCGTTAATTCACCCCTCCACTTT
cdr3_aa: CSAEDRGVNSPLHF

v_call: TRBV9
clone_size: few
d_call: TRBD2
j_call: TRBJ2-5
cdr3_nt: TGTGCCAGCAGCTATCAAGCGGGAGGTCAAGAGACCCAGTACTTC
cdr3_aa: CASSYQAGGQETQYF

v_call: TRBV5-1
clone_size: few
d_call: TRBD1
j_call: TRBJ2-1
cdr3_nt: TGCGCCAGCAGCTTGGTCGCCAGGGGGCGTCTCGCCTACAATGAGCAGTTCTTC
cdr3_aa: CASSLVARGRLAYNEQFF

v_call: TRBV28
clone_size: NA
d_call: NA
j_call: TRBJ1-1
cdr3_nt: TGTGCCAGCAGTTCCCCCGGGGGCAGCTTGGAAGCTTTCTTT
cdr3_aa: CASSSPGGSLEAFF

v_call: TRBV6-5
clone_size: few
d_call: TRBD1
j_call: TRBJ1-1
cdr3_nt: TGTGCCAGCAGTTACCCTGGACAGGGGGCGCGTACCACTGAAGCTTTCTTT
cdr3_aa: CASSYPGQGARTTEAFF

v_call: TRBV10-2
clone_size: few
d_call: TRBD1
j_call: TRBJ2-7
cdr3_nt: TGCGCCAGCAGGCTGACAGGGGAGCCATACGAGCAGTACTTC
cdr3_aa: CASRLTGEPYEQYF

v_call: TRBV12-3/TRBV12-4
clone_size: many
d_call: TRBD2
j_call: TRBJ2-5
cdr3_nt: TGTGCCAGCGCCCTAGCGGGGGACCAAGAGACCCAGTACTTC
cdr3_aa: CASALAGDQETQYF

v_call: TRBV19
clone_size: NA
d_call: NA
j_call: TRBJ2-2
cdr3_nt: TGTGCCAGCAACCCGAGGGCCAACACCGGGGAGCTGTTTTTT
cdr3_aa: CASNPRANTGELFF

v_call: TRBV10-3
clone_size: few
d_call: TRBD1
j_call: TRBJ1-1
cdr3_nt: TGTGCCATCAGGGACAGGACGACGGCCTGGGCTTTCTTT
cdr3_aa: CAIRDRTTAWAFF

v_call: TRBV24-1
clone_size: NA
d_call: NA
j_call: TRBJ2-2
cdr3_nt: TGTGCCACCAGTGTTCACGGCACCGGGGAGCTGTTTTTT
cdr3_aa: CATSVHGTGELFF

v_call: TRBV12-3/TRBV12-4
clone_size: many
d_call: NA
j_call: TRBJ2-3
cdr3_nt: TGTGCCAGCAGTTCAGGCCAGTCTAGCACAGATACGCAGTATTTT
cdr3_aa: CASSSGQSSTDTQYF

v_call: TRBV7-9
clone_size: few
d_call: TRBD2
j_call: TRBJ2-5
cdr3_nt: TGTGCCAGCAGCTTCGGTAGCGGGAGTGCACAAGAGACCCAGTACTTC
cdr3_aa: CASSFGSGSAQETQYF

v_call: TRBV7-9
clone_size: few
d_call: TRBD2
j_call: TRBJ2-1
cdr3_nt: TGTGCCAGCAGCTTACAAGCGGGGTCTGGGAATGAGCAGTTCTTC
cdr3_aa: CASSLQAGSGNEQFF

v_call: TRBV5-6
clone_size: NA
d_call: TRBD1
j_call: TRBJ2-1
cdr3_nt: TGTGCCAGCAGCTCCCGGGACAGGATTTACAATGAGCAGTTCTTC
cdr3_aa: CASSSRDRIYNEQFF

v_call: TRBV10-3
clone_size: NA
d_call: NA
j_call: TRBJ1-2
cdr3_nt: TGTGCTCAAGCAGATTCTTCCTATGGCTACACCTTC
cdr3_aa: CAQADSSYGYTF

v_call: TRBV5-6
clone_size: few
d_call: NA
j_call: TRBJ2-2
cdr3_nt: TGTGCCAGCAGCTTGCCAACAGGGATTTTTAACACCGGGGAGCTGTTTTTT
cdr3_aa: CASSLPTGIFNTGELFF

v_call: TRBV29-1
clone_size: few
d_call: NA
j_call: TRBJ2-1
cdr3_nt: TGCAGCGTTGAACCTCGACGGGGCTACAATGAGCAGTTCTTC
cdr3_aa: CSVEPRRGYNEQFF

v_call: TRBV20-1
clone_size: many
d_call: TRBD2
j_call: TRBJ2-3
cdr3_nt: TGCAGTGCTAGAGATCTTTATCTGGCGGGAGCGCAAGATACGCAGTATTTT
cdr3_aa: CSARDLYLAGAQDTQYF

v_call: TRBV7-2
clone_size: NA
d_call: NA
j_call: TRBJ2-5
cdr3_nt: TGTGCCAGCAGCTCCCTGACTAGTCCCCAAGAGACCCAGTACTTC
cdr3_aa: CASSSLTSPQETQYF

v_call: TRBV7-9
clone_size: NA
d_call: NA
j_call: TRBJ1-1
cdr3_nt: TGTGCCAGCAGCTTACATAGCGAGAACACTGAAGCTTTCTTT
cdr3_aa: CASSLHSENTEAFF

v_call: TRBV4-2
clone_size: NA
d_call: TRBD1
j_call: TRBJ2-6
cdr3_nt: TGTGCCAGCAGCCCCCAAGAGGGGACAGGAGCCTCTGGGGCCAACGTCCTGACTTTC
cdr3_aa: CASSPQEGTGASGANVLTF

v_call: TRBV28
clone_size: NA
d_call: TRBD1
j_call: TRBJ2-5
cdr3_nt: TGTGCCAGCAGTTTGGCCCCATGGACAGGGGCAGCGAGGGAGACCCAGTACTTC
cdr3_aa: CASSLAPWTGAARETQYF

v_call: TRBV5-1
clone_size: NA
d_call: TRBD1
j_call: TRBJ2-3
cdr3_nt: TGCGCCAGCAAGGATCCCAGGGGGTTCACAGATACGCAGTATTTT
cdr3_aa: CASKDPRGFTDTQYF

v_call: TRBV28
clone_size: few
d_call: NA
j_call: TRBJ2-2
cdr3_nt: TGTGCCTGCAGCGGGCGAGGCACCGGGGAGCTGTTTTTT
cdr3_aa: CACSGRGTGELFF

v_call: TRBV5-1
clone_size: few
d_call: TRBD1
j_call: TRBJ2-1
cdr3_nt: TGCGCCAGCAGCGCGGGGACAGGGGGTGGGGATGAGCAGTTCTTC
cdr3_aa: CASSAGTGGGDEQFF

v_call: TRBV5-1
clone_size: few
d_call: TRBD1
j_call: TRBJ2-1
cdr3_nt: TGCGCCAGCAGCCACACCCGACAGGGGGCGACGGTGGGGGATGAGCAGTTCTTC
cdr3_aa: CASSHTRQGATVGDEQFF

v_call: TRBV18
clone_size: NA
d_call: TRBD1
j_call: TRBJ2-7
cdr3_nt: TGTGCCAGCTCACCACCAGGGACAGGGCCCTTCTCCTACGAGCAGTACTTC
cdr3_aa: CASSPPGTGPFSYEQYF

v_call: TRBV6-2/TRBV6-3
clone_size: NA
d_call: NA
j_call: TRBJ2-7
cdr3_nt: TGTGCCAGCAGTTACGCCGTCGACAGCCTAACCTACGAGCAGTACTTC
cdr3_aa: CASSYAVDSLTYEQYF

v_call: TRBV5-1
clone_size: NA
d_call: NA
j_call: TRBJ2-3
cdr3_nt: TGCGCCAGCAGAGCCTCGGGGGGCTTCGCAGATACGCAGTATTTT
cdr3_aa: CASRASGGFADTQYF

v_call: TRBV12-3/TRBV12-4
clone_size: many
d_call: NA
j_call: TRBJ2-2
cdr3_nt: TGTGCCGGAGGGGGGGCGAACACCGGGGAGCTGTTTTTT
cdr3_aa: CAGGGANTGELFF

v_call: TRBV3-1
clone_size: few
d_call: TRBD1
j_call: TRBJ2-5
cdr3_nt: TGTGCCAGCAGCCTTCCCCGGACAGGGCAAGAGACCCAGTACTTC
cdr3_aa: CASSLPRTGQETQYF